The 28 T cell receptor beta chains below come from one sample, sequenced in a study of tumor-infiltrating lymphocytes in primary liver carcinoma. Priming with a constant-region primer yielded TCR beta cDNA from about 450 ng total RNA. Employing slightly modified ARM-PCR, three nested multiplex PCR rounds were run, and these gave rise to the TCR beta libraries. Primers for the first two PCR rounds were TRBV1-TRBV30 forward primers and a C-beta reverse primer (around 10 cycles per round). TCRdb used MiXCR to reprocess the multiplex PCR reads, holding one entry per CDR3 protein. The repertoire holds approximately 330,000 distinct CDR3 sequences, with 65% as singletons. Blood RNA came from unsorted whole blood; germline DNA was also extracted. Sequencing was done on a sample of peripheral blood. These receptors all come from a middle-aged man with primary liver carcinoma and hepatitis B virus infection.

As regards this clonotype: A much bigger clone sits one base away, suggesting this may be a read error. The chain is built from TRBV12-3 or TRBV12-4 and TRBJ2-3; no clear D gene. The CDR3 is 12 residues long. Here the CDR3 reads CASNLFGYTQYF. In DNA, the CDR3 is TGTGCCAGCAATTTATTTGGTTATACGCAGTATTTT.

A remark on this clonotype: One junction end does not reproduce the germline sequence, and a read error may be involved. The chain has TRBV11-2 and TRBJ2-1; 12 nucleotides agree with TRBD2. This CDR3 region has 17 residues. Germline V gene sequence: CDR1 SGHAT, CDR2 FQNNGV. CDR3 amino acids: CAGSRTSGNRLYNEQLF. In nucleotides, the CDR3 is TGTGCCGGCAGCCGGACTAGCGGGAATCGTCTCTACAATGAGCAGTTATTC.

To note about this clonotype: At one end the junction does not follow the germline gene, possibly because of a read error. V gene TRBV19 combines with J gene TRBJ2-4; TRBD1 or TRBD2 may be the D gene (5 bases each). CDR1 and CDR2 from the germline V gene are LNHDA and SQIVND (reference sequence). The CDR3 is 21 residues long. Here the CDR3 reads CASSIEGQGTGGHRAKNIQYF. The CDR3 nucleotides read TGTGCCAGTAGTATTGAGGGCCAGGGAACTGGCGGGCATAGAGCCAAGAACATTCAGTACTTC.

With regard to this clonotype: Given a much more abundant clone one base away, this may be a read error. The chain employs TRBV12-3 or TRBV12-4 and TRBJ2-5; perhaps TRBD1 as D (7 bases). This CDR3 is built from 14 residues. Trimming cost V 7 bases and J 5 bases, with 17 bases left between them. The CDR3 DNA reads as TGTGCCAGCAACTACATGTCAGGGGGGGAGACCCAGTACTTC. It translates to CASNYMSGGETQYF.

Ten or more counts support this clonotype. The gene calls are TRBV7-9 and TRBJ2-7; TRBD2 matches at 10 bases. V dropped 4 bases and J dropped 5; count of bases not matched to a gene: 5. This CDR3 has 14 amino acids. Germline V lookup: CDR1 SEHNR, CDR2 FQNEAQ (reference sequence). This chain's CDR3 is CASSSSGSAHEQYF. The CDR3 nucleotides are TGTGCCAGCAGCTCTAGCGGGAGTGCCCACGAGCAGTACTTC.

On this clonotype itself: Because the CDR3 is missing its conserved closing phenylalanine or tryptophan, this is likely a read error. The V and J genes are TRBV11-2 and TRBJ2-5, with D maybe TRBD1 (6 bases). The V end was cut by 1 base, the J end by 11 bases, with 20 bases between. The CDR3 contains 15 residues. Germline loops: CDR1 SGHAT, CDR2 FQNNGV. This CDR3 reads CASSLGGHLQDTQYS. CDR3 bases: TGTGCCAGCAGCTTAGGGGGACACCTACAAGATACACAGTACTCC.

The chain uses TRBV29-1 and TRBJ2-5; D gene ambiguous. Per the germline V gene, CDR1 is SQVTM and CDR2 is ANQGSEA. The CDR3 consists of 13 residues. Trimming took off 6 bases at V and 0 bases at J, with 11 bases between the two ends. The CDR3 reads CSVVSAYQETQYF. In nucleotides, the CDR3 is TGCAGCGTCGTATCGGCTTACCAAGAGACCCAGTACTTC.

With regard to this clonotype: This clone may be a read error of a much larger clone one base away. CDR3 region: CSVYSTATPDTQYF. The CDR3 bases are TGCAGCGTGTATAGCACAGCGACCCCTGATACGCAGTATTTT. The chain links TRBV29-1 to TRBJ2-3; D gene unclear. CDR3 length: 14 residues. V dropped 6 bases and J dropped 6 bases, with 19 bases sitting between them. Germline V gene data show CDR1 as SQVTM and CDR2 as ANQGSEA.

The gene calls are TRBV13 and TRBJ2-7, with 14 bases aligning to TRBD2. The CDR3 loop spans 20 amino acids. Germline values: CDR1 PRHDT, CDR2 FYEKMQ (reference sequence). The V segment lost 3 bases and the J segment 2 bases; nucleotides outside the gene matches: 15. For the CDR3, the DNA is TGTGCCAGCAGCTTTATGGTCCCGGGACTAGCGGGGGCACACACCTACGAGCAGTACTTC. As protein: CASSFMVPGLAGAHTYEQYF.

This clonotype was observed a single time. CDR3 region: CASNRLGQPYQETQYF. In nucleotides, the CDR3 is TGTGCCAGCAACCGTCTGGGACAGCCGTACCAAGAGACCCAGTACTTC. The gene calls are TRBV5-6 and TRBJ2-5, with TRBD1 identical over 7 bases. Germline V gives CDR1 SGHDT, CDR2 YYEEEE. J was trimmed by 0 bases and V by 6 bases; bases with no gene match: 11. CDR3 length: 16 amino acids.

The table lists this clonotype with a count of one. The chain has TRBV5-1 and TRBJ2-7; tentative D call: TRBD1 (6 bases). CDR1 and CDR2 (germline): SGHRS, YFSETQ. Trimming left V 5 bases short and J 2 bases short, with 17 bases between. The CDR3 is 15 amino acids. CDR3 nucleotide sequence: TGCGCCAGCAGAAGACAGGTATCACTACCCTACGAGCAGTACTTC. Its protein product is CASRRQVSLPYEQYF. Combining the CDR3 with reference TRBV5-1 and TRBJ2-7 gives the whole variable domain KAGVTQTPRYLIKTRGQQVTLSCSPISGHRSVSWYQQTPGQGLQFLFEYFSETQRNKGNFPGRFSGRQFSNSRSEMNVSTLELGDSALYLCASRRQVSLPYEQYFGPGTRLTVT.

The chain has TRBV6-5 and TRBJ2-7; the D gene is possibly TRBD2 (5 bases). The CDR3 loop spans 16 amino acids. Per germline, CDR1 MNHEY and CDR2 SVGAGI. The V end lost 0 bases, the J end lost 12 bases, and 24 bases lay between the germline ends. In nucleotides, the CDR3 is TGTGCCAGCAGTTACTCCGGGGTAGGCAGCTCCTACTTGCGGTACTTC. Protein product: CASSYSGVGSSYLRYF.

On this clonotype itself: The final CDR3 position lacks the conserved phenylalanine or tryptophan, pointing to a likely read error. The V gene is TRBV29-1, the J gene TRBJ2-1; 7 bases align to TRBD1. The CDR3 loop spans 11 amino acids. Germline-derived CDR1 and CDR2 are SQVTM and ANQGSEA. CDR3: CSVEGAVEQFL. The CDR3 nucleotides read TGCAGTGTTGAGGGGGCCGTTGAGCAGTTCCTC.

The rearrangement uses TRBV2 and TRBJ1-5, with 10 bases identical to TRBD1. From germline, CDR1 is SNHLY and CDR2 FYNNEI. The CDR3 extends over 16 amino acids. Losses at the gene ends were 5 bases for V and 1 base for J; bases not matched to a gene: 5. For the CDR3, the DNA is TGTGCCAGCAGTTATCCGGGACAGGGGAGCAATCAGCCCCAGCATTTT. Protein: CASSYPGQGSNQPQHF.

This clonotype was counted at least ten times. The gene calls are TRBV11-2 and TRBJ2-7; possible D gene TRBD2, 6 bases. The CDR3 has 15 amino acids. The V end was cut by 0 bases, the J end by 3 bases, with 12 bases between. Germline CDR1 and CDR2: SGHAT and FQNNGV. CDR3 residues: CASSLDSGRVYEQYF. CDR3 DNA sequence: TGTGCCAGCAGCTTAGATAGCGGTAGGGTCTACGAGCAGTACTTC. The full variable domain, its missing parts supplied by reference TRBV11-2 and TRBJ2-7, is EAGVAQSPRYKIIEKRQSVAFWCNPISGHATLYWYQQILGQGPKLLIQFQNNGVVDDSQLPKDRFSAERLKGVDSTLKIQPAKLEDSAVYLCASSLDSGRVYEQYFGPGTRLTVT.

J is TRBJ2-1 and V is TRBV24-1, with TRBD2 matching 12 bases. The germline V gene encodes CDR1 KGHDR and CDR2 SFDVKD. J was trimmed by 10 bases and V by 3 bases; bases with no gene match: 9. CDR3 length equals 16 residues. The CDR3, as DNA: TGTGCCACCAGTGATCCAAGACTAGCGGGAGCGCAGGAGCAGTTCTTC. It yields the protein CATSDPRLAGAQEQFF.

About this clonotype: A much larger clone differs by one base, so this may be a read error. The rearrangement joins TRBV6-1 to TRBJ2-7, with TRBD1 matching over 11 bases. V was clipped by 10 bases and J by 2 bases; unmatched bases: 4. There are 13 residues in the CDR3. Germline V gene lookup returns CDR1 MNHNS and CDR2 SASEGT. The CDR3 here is CANQDRGPYEQYF. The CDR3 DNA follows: TGTGCCAACCAGGACAGGGGGCCCTACGAGCAGTACTTC.

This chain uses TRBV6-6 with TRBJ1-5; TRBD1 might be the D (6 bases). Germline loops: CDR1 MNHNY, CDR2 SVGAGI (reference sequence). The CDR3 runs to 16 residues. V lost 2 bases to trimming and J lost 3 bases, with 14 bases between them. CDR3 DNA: TGTGCCAGCAGTTACCAAACTGGGGACAACAATCAGCCCCAGCATTTT. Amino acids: CASSYQTGDNNQPQHF.

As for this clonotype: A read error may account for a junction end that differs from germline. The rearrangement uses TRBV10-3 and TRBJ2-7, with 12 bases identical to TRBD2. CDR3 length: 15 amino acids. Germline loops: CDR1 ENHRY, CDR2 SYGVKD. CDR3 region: CAISDQGLAGYEQYF. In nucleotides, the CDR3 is TGTGCAATCAGTGATCAGGGACTAGCGGGCTACGAGCAGTACTTC.

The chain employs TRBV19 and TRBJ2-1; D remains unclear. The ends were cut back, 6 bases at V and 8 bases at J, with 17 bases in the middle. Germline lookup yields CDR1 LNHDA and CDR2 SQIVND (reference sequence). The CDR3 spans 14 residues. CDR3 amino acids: CASSLRRPLDEQFF. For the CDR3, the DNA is TGTGCCAGTAGCCTGAGACGCCCTTTGGATGAGCAGTTCTTC.

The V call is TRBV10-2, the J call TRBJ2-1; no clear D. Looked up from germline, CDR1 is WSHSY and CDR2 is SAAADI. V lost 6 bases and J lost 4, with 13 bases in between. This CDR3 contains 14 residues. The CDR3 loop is CASSQEYGYNEQFF. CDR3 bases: TGCGCCAGCAGCCAAGAGTACGGGTACAATGAGCAGTTCTTC.

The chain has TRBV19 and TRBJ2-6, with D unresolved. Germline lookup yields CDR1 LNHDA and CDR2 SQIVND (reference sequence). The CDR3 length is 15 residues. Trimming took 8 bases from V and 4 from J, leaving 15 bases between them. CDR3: CASESYRSGANVLTF. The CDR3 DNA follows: TGTGCCAGTGAGTCTTACAGATCCGGGGCCAACGTCCTGACTTTC.

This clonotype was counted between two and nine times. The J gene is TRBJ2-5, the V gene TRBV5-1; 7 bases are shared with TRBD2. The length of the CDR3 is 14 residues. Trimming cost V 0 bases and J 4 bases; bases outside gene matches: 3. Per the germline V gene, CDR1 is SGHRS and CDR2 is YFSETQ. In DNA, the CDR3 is TGCGCCAGCAGCTTGGTCGCTAGCGGAGAGACCCAGTACTTC. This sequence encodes CASSLVASGETQYF.

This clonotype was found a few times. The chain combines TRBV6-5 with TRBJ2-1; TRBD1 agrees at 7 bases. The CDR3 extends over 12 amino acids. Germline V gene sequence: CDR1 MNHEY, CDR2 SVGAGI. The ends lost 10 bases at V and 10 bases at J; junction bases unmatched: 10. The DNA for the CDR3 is TGTGCCATCAAACCCGCAGGGGGAGAGCAGTTCTTC. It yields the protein CAIKPAGGEQFF.

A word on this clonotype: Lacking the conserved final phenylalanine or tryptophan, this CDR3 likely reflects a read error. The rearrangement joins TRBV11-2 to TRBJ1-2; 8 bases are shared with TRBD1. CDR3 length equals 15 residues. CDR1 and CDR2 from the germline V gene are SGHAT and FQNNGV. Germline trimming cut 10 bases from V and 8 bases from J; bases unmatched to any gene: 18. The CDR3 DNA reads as TGTGCCAACAGGAACGCCCGGGACAGGAACTTCGGCTACACCCTC. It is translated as CANRNARDRNFGYTL.

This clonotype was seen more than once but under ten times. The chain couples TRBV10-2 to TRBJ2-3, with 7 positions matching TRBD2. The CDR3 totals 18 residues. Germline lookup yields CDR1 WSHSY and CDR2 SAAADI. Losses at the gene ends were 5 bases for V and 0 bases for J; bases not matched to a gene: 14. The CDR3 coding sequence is TGCGCCAGCAGTCGGACTAGAGGCCGGCCGCTCAGCACAGATACGCAGTATTTT. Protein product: CASSRTRGRPLSTDTQYF.

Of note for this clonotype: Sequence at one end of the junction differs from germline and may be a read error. CDR3 amino acids: CANMNEALYGYRF. CDR3 bases: TGTGCCAACATGAACGAGGCTCTTTATGGCTACAGGTTC. The J gene is TRBJ1-2, the V gene TRBV11-2; TRBD1 might be the D (5 bases). Per germline, CDR1 SGHAT and CDR2 FQNNGV. This CDR3 has 13 amino acids.

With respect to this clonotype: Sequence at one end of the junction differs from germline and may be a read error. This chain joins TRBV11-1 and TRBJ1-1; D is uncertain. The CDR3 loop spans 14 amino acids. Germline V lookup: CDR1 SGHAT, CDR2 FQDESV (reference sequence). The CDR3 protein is CASSDTRANTGAFF. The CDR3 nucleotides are TGTGCCAGCAGCGATACTAGGGCGAACACTGGAGCTTTCTTT.